Listed below are T cell receptor beta chains from one sample, sequenced in a study of blood T cell repertoires in COVID-19. Some clones are missing from TCRdb's copy, which holds only in-frame ones; the method was immunoSEQ multiplex PCR. The table lists about 250,000 clones, around 84% of them singletons, with around 5% in the top ten. The sequencing sample was made of PBMCs or T cells enriched from blood (not recorded which). All receptors derive from a man aged 35 to 55 who had been exposed to COVID-19. CDR3s include the opening cysteine and the closing phenylalanine or tryptophan. D genes are given only for firm matches. The size of a clone is reported for some rows only, either as once, few or many, or as a class for expanded clones.

few TRBJ2-5 TRBV5-4 NA CASSLPSQETQYF TGTGCCAGCAGCTTGCCCAGCCAAGAGACCCAGTACTTC
NA TRBJ2-5 TRBV15 TRBD1 CATSRDRHAAGGLGETQYF TGTGCCACCAGCAGGGACCGCCATGCTGCAGGGGGCTTGGGAGAGACCCAGTACTTC
NA TRBJ1-2 TRBV6-5 TRBD1 CASSGDRSYGYTF TGTGCCAGCTCGGGGGACAGGAGCTATGGCTACACCTTC
NA TRBJ1-2 TRBV4-1 NA CASSPSGHPDYGYTF TGCGCCAGCAGCCCCTCGGGACACCCAGACTATGGCTACACCTTC
NA TRBJ1-2 TRBV12-3/TRBV12-4 NA CASSFEGDGYTF TGTGCCAGCAGTTTTGAGGGGGATGGCTACACCTTC
many TRBJ2-5 TRBV11-1 TRBD1 CASSLGQGDQETQYF TGTGCCAGCAGCCTGGGACAGGGCGACCAAGAGACCCAGTACTTC
NA TRBJ2-1 TRBV19 NA CASRPTRGVIYNEQFF TGTGCCAGTAGGCCGACTCGGGGAGTCATCTACAATGAGCAGTTCTTC
NA TRBJ1-2 TRBV7-8 NA CASSRGGTIYGYTF TGTGCCAGCAGCCGGGGCGGGACCATCTATGGCTACACCTTC
once TRBJ2-3 TRBV24-1 NA CATSDPRAALDTQYF TGTGCCACCAGTGATCCGCGGGCCGCCTTAGATACGCAGTATTTT
once TRBJ1-2 TRBV7-8 TRBD1 CASSPLGTGFYGYTF TGTGCCAGCAGCCCGCTAGGGACAGGCTTCTATGGCTACACCTTC
NA TRBJ2-5 TRBV7-9 TRBD2 CASSSTGGAETQYF TGTGCCAGCAGCTCCACGGGGGGGGCCGAGACCCAGTACTTC
few TRBJ2-5 TRBV7-9 TRBD2 CASSKGTSGNSETQYF TGTGCCAGCAGCAAAGGGACTAGCGGGAACTCGGAGACCCAGTACTTC
NA TRBJ1-1 TRBV30 NA CAWSATGGGEAFF TGTGCCTGGAGCGCCACCGGGGGAGGCGAAGCTTTCTTT
NA TRBJ2-5 TRBV7-7 TRBD1 CASSPLQGGQETQYF TGTGCTAGCAGCCCCTTACAGGGGGGACAAGAGACCCAGTACTTC
NA TRBJ1-1 TRBV3-1/TRBV3-2 TRBD1 CASSHLRTGPDTEAFF TGTGCCAGCAGCCATCTACGGACAGGGCCGGACACTGAAGCTTTCTTT
NA TRBJ1-2 TRBV5-8 NA CASSLGHTDGYTF TGTGCCAGCAGCTTAGGACATACGGATGGCTACACCTTC
NA TRBJ1-5 TRBV7-8 NA CASSDSVQPQHF TGTGCCAGCAGCGATAGCGTCCAGCCCCAGCATTTT
NA TRBJ1-1 TRBV11-2 NA CASSLAPGGAMNTEAFF TGTGCCAGCAGCTTAGCCCCCGGGGGGGCAATGAACACTGAAGCTTTCTTT
once TRBJ1-6 TRBV7-8 NA CASSLVRGSSPLHF TGTGCCAGCAGCTTAGTGAGGGGGAGTTCACCCCTCCACTTT
NA TRBJ2-1 TRBV24-1 NA CATSDSRMSQANEQFF TGTGCCACCAGTGATTCCCGGATGTCCCAGGCTAATGAGCAGTTCTTC
NA TRBJ2-2 TRBV10-1 NA CASSEFSGELFF TGCGCCAGCAGTGAATTCAGCGGGGAGCTGTTTTTT
NA TRBJ2-4 TRBV12-3/TRBV12-4 TRBD1 CASSPGQEQKRYF TGTGCCAGCTCCCCAGGACAGGAGCAGAAAAGGTACTTC
NA TRBJ2-3 TRBV6-6 TRBD1 CASSYSPVTGDHTQYF TGTGCCAGCAGTTACTCCCCCGTGACAGGGGACCATACGCAGTATTTT
NA TRBJ2-7 TRBV13 NA CASSLQGQGTNEQYF TGTGCCAGCAGCTTACAGGGTCAGGGCACTAACGAGCAGTACTTC
NA TRBJ1-6 TRBV7-9 NA CASSFDSGGAGSPLHF TGTGCCAGCAGCTTCGACTCGGGAGGAGCGGGGTCACCCCTCCACTTT
NA TRBJ2-5 TRBV10-3 TRBD1 CAISGDRAHTRQETQYF TGTGCCATCAGTGGGGACAGGGCTCACACCCGCCAGGAGACCCAGTACTTC
NA TRBJ2-2 TRBV6-5 TRBD2 CASNREGSNTGELFF TGTGCCAGCAACCGGGAGGGGTCAAACACCGGGGAGCTGTTTTTT
NA TRBJ2-7 TRBV3-1/TRBV3-2 TRBD2 CASSQIRWTSSNEQYF TGTGCCAGCAGCCAAATCCGATGGACTAGCTCAAACGAGCAGTACTTC
once TRBJ2-1 TRBV4-1 TRBD1 CASSQRSSIRDRGSNEQFF TGCGCCAGCAGCCAAAGATCGTCTATCCGGGACAGGGGCTCCAATGAGCAGTTCTTC
NA TRBJ1-2 TRBV12-5 TRBD1 CASGLIDRVEGYTF TGTGCTAGTGGCCTGATCGACAGGGTAGAAGGCTACACCTTC